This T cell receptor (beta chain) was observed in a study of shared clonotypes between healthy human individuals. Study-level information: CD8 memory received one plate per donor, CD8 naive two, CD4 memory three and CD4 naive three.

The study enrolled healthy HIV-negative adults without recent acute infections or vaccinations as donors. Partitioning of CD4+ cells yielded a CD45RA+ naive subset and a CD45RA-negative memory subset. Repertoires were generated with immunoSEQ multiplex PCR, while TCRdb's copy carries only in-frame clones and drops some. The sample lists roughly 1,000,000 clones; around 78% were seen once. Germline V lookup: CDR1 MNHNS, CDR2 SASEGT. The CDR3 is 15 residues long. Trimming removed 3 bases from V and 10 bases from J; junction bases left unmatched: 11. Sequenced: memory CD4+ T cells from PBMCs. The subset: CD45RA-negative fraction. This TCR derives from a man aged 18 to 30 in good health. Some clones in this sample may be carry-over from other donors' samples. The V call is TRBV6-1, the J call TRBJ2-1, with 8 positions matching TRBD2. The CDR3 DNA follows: TGTGCCAGCAGTGAGAGGAGGGCACTAGCGGACGAGCAGTTCTTC. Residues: CASSERRALADEQFF.